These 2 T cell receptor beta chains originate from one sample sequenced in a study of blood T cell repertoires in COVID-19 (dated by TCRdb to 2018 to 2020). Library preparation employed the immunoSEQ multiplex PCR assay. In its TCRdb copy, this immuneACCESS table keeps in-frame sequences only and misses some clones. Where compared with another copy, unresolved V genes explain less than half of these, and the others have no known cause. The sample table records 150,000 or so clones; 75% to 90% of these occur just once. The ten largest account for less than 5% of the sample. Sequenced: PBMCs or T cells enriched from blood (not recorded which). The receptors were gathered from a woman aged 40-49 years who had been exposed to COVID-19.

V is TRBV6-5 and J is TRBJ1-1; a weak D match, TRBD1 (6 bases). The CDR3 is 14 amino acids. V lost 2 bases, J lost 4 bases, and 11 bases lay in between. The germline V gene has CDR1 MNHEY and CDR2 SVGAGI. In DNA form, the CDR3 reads TGTGCCAGCAGTTACCGAGAAGGGGGCACTGAAGCTTTCTTT. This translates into CASSYREGGTEAFF.

The DNA of the CDR3 is TGTGCCAGCAGCCAAGATTCTGGACAGGGGGCCGGGGGCTACACCTTC. Protein product: CASSQDSGQGAGGYTF. The genes are TRBV3-1 (or the pseudogene TRBV3-2) and TRBJ1-2; 11 bases agree with TRBD1. The CDR3 is 16 amino acids. V lost 0 bases to trimming and J lost 8 bases; unmatched junction nucleotides: 8. CDR1 LGHDT and CDR2 YNNKEL come from the germline V gene (reference sequence).